This T cell receptor beta chain comes out of a study of T-cell reconstitution after alpha-beta-depleted transplantation in children. The TCRbeta library was prepared with unique molecular identifiers. Each CDR3 protein gets one entry after TCRdb re-called the PCR reads with MiXCR. The sample lists approximately 400,000 distinct CDR3 sequences; 11% were seen once. The J segment lost 8 bases and the V segment lost 5 bases, leaving 3 bases of the junction unmatched. Per germline, CDR1 MNHEY and CDR2 SVGEGT. The length of the CDR3 is 12 residues. The sample was PBMCs from the stem cell graft donor, taken from the stem cell graft. This chain connects TRBV6-2 or TRBV6-3 to TRBJ2-1; 7 bases align to TRBD1. This clonotype was sampled from a human donor who donated a stem cell graft to a child with acute myeloid leukemia. CDR3: CASSRQGDEQFF. DNA for the CDR3: TGTGCCAGCAGTCGACAGGGAGATGAGCAGTTCTTC.